The present T cell receptor beta chain was sequenced within a study of blood T cell repertoires in COVID-19 (dated by TCRdb to the early 2020s). Context from the whole study: Samples covering the acute and convalescent phases of COVID-19 were provided by collaborators in the United States, Italy and Spain. Nearly every sample came with metadata listing a de-identified subject ID, COVID-19 status, age in years and sex. The dataset comprised deeply sampled blood TCRbeta repertoires from subjects exposed to, actively infected with, or recovered from COVID-19. The samples were drawn from two sources: the first 160 participants of the ongoing ImmuneRACE study, and 1,000 to 1,500 subjects contributed by 6 global collaborators. HLA class I and class II types, where available, came from metadata supplied by the sample provider rather than from assay-based typing. The repertoires were released in a freely available public database meant as a resource for research on the immune response to SARS-CoV-2. The material from the prospective study consisted of cDNA or gDNA derived from T cells, B-cell-depleted T cells, or PBMCs. Study-wide findings and limitations: Clinical and demographic metadata were provided uncurated, with the amount varying by source and participant.

Collaborating institutions collected whole blood in K2EDTA tubes following their own protocols. Collaborator samples were shipped for TCRbeta analysis as frozen whole blood, isolated PBMCs, or DNA extracted from either sample type. This clone was counted a single time. Its antigen is not yet known. Base-call qualities are not available, and no considerably larger clone is one nucleotide away. The immunoSEQ Assay, a bias-controlled multiplex PCR, was used to amplify TCRbeta CDR3 regions from genomic DNA. On the study's bioinformatics: The number of nucleated cells in each sample was estimated by amplification of reference gene primers within the assay. To quantify the absolute abundance of each unique TCRbeta CDR3 rearrangement, sequence reads were collapsed and filtered. For each sample, productive Simpson clonality was calculated as the square root of Simpson's diversity index over productive rearrangements. Drawn from immuneACCESS, this table holds only the in-frame rearrangements with V and J called that TCRdb kept. Clones are partly lost; checked studies trace under half to an unresolved V gene and leave the rest unexplained. D and trimming come from the DNA, and the V and J calls and clone size come from that table. The sample has some 260,000 clones on record, over 65% of them singletons. Jointly, the top ten make up 3.3% of the sample.

The receptor was isolated from a woman older than 75 with acute or convalescent COVID-19. The sequenced material came from peripheral blood.

The nucleotide sequence is TGCGCCAGCAGCTTGGGAGGCTGGGACAGAATGGATGGCTACACCTTC. It encodes CASSLGGWDRMDGYTF. The rearranged chain carries TRBV5-1 and TRBJ1-2; the junction holds 7 bases that match TRBD1. According to the germline V gene, CDR1 reads SGHRS and CDR2 reads YFSETQ. V has 0 bases trimmed and J has 6 bases trimmed; junction bases matching no gene number 11. Its CDR3 holds 16 amino acids, cysteine through phenylalanine. Only CDR3 DNA is held: 48 bases, read in frame from base 1.